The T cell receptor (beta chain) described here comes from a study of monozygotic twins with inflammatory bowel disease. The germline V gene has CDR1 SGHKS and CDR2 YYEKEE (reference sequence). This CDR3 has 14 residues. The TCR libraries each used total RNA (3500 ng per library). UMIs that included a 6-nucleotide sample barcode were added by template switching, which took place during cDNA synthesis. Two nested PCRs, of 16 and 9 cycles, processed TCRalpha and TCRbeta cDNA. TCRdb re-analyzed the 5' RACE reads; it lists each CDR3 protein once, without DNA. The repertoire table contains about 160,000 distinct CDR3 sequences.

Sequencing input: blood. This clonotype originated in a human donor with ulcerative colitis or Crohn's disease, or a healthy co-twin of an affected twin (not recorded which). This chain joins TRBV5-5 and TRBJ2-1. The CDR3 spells CASSLVGSYNEQFF.